The sequence of this T cell receptor (beta chain) was determined in a study of a mutant IDH1 vaccine in newly diagnosed glioma. As concerns this clone: Its antigen is not identified.

The table came from immunoSEQ multiplex PCR; TCRdb's copy has only in-frame clones and leaves some out. This sample has about 33,000 clones; approximately 88% occur once, and the top ten carry around 2.5%. The CDR3 is 14 amino acids. V dropped 3 bases and J dropped 6; count of bases not matched to a gene: 5. Germline loops: CDR1 KGHSH, CDR2 LQKENI. Time point described: week 23, last vaccination. A single vaccine dose contained 300 ug of mutant IDH1 20-mer peptide, and topical imiquimod was used with it. Sequenced here: PBMCs, sampled from a glioma patient whose treatment included an IDH1 peptide vaccine. The chain recombines TRBV18 with TRBJ2-1; 7 bases line up with TRBD1. The TCR was taken from a man aged 35 to 55 with glioma. In DNA, the CDR3 is TGTGCCAGCTCACCCGGGACAGCTCGCAATGAGCAGTTCTTC. This encodes CASSPGTARNEQFF.